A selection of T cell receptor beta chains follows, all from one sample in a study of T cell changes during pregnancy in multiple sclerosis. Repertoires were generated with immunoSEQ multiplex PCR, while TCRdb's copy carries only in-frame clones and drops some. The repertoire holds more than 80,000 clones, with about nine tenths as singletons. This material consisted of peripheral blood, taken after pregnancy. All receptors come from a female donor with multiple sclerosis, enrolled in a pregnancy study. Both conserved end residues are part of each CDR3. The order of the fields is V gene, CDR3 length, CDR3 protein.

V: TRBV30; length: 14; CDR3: CAWSLKGANTEAFF
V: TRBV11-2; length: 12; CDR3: CASSFGTGKLFF
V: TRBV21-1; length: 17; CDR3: CASSRARQACSYNEQFF
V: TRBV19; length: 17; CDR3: CASSKGHRGTGTYEQYF
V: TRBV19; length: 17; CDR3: CASSISVRGTANYGYTF
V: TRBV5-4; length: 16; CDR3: CASSLPHSPNTGELFF
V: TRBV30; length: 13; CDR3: CARDGTGGYGYTF
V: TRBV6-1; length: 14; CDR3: CASSDRVANEKLFF
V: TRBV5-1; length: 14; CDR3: CASSLEGNGNTIYF
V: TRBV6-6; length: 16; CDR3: CASSPGGGARSYEQFF
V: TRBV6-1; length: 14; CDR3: CASRRGDRNAEAFF
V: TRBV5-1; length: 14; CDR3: CASSLEGRSTEAFF
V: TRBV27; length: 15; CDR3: CASSPRPARGTEAFF
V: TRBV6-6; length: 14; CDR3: CASSYSGVNQPQHF
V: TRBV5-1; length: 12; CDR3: CASSGGTGEAFF
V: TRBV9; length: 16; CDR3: CASSERTGQGTDTQYF
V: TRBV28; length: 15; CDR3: CASSTRGLASNEQFF
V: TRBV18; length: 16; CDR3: CASSPPVAGATDTQYF
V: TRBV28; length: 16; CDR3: CASRLGGMQVNTEAFF
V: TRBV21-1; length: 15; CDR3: CASSKAQGLCEKLFF
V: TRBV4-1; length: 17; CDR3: CASSQLGALSSGNTIYF
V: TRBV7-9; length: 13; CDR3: CATVGGSYNEQFF
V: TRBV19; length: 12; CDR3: CASNTPTREAFF
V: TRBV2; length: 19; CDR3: CASSERSGGLAGLQETQYF
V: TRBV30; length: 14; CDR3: CAWSGGRRADTQYF
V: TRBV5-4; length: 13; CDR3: CASSQGSNEKLFF
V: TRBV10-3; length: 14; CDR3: CASRQDDSGNTIYF
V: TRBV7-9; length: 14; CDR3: CASSPLGSGNTIYF